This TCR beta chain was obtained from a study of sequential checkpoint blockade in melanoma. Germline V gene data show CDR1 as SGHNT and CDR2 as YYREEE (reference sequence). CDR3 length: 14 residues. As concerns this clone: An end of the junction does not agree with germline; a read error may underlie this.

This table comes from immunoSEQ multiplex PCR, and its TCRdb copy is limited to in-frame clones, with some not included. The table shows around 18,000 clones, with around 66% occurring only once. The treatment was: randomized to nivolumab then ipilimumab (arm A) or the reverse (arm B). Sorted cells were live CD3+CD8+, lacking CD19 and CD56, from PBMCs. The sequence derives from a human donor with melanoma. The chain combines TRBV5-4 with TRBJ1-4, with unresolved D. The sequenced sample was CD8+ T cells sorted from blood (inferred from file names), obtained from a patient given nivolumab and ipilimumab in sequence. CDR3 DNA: TGCGCCAGCAGCCCCCTAGCCCGTGGGGAAAAACTGTTTTTT. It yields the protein CASSPLARGEKLFF.